These 22 T cell receptor beta chains originate from one sample sequenced in a study of cytomegalovirus exposure and HLA in healthy donors. The primer mix had 60 Vbeta and 13 Jbeta primers. Some clones are missing from TCRdb's copy, which holds only in-frame ones; the method was immunoSEQ multiplex PCR. The data show approximately 110,000 clones, 74% seen once. Source material: PBMCs. These receptors were obtained from a woman in her 40s in good health and CMV-seropositive.

This clone was seen only once. J is TRBJ1-1 and V is TRBV13; 8 bases align to TRBD1. The V gene's germline CDR1 is PRHDT and CDR2 FYEKMQ (reference sequence). V was clipped by 1 base and J by 6 bases; unmatched bases: 7. This CDR3 has 15 amino acids. Here the CDR3 DNA reads TGTGCCAGCAGCTTAGCGCGGACAGGGATCGCTGAAGCTTTCTTT. It yields the protein CASSLARTGIAEAFF.

The rearrangement uses TRBV7-2 and TRBJ2-3, with D unclear. There are 14 residues in the CDR3. Germline CDR1 SGHTA, CDR2 FQGNSA. V was clipped by 3 bases and J by 0 bases, with 7 bases between them. This CDR3 is CASSFQSSTDTQYF. The CDR3 DNA sequence: TGTGCCAGCAGCTTCCAGTCCAGCACAGATACGCAGTATTTT.

The chain couples TRBV25-1 to TRBJ2-2; a possible D gene is TRBD2 (5 bases). V was clipped by 0 bases and J by 6 bases, with 11 bases between them. Germline V gives CDR1 MGHDK, CDR2 SYGVNS. The CDR3 consists of 15 residues. In DNA, the CDR3 is TGTGCCAGCAGTGAATATTCTGGGAGATCCGGGGAGCTGTTTTTT. This encodes CASSEYSGRSGELFF. The entire variable domain, with the rest obtained from reference TRBV25-1 and TRBJ2-2, is as follows: EADIYQTPRYLVIGTGKKITLECSQTMGHDKMYWYQQDPGMELHLIHYSYGVNSTEKGDLSSESTVSRIRTEHFPLTLESARPSHTSQYLCASSEYSGRSGELFFGEGSRLTVL.

This chain links TRBV6-6 with TRBJ1-4; 11 bases are a match to TRBD1. This CDR3 comprises 15 residues. Germline V CDR1 and CDR2: MNHNY, SVGAGI (reference sequence). J lost 6 bases, V lost 2 bases, and 2 bases had no gene match. The CDR3 protein is CASSYTGQGDEKLFF. The CDR3, as DNA: TGTGCCAGCAGTTACACGGGACAGGGGGATGAAAAACTGTTTTTT.

The chain recombines TRBV5-4 with TRBJ2-5, with TRBD2 matching 14 bases. V trimming: 4 bases; J trimming: 2 bases; junction bases outside the gene matches: 7. Germline lookup yields CDR1 SGHNT and CDR2 YYREEE (reference sequence). This CDR3 is 17 amino acids long. The CDR3 protein is CASSGTSGRGLQETQYF. The CDR3 coding sequence is TGTGCCAGCAGCGGGACTAGCGGGAGAGGGTTGCAAGAGACCCAGTACTTC.

The V gene is TRBV4-1, the J gene TRBJ2-1; 8 bases align to TRBD2. Germline V CDR1 and CDR2: MGHRA, YSYEKL. V shed 2 bases, J shed 4 bases, and the junction held 13 bases outside the gene matches. This CDR3 contains 18 residues. The CDR3 DNA reads TGCGCCAGCAGCCAAACCGTTATATTAGCGGGGCTATACAATGAGCAGTTCTTC. Its protein is CASSQTVILAGLYNEQFF.

The chain joins TRBV11-2 to TRBJ1-3; possible D gene TRBD1, 5 bases. V lost 1 base and J lost 2, with 9 bases in between. Germline V gene sequence: CDR1 SGHAT, CDR2 FQNNGV. The CDR3 runs to 15 residues. The CDR3 is CASSLAGFTGNTIYF. The DNA of the CDR3 is TGTGCCAGCAGCTTAGCAGGGTTCACTGGAAACACCATATATTTT. Together with reference TRBV11-2 and TRBJ1-3, the CDR3 gives the full variable domain: EAGVAQSPRYKIIEKRQSVAFWCNPISGHATLYWYQQILGQGPKLLIQFQNNGVVDDSQLPKDRFSAERLKGVDSTLKIQPAKLEDSAVYLCASSLAGFTGNTIYFGEGSWLTVV.

The chain combines TRBV5-5 with TRBJ1-2; possible D gene TRBD1, 6 bases. The germline gives CDR1 SGHKS, CDR2 YYEKEE (reference sequence). V was shortened by 4 bases and J by 6 bases, with 16 bases between the two germline ends. This CDR3 contains 14 residues. The CDR3 DNA is TGTGCCAGCAGCCCGGACAACAGGGTACATGGCTACACCTTC. Residues: CASSPDNRVHGYTF.

The chain carries TRBV7-6 and TRBJ2-5; perhaps TRBD2 as D (6 bases). The CDR3 extends over 11 amino acids. Trimming removed 11 bases from V and 5 bases from J, with 12 bases in between. CDR1 and CDR2 from the germline V gene are SGHVS and FNYEAQ. This CDR3 reads CASGGVETQYF. As DNA, the CDR3 is TGTGCCTCCGGAGGGGTCGAGACCCAGTACTTC.

This clone has more than one count but fewer than ten. The chain links TRBV5-4 to TRBJ2-3, with D maybe TRBD2 (5 bases). The CDR3 has 14 residues. Deletions cut 6 bases from V and 4 bases from J, with 15 bases between. Germline V gene data show CDR1 as SGHNT and CDR2 as YYREEE (reference sequence). DNA for the CDR3: TGTGCCAGCACCCCGGTACCAGCGGCAGATACGCAGTATTTT. Amino acids: CASTPVPAADTQYF.

The V gene is TRBV7-9, the J gene TRBJ1-2; 8 bases map to TRBD1. Unmatched junction bases numbered 13, after V lost 5 bases and J lost 2 bases. CDR1 SEHNR and CDR2 FQNEAQ come from the germline V gene (reference sequence). The CDR3 length is 17 residues. The CDR3 DNA reads as TGTGCCAGCAGCCGCCCCAATCCGGACAGGGCGAACTATGGCTACACCTTC. Its translation is CASSRPNPDRANYGYTF. Variable domain in full (rest from reference TRBV7-9 and TRBJ1-2): DTGVSQNPRHKITKRGQNVTFRCDPISEHNRLYWYRQTLGQGPEFLTYFQNEAQLEKSRLLSDRFSAERPKGSFSTLEIQRTEQGDSAMYLCASSRPNPDRANYGYTFGSGTRLTVV.

This clone has just a few counts. This rearrangement joins TRBV19 to TRBJ1-5, with D tentatively TRBD1 (5 bases). The CDR3 has 15 residues. Looked up from germline, CDR1 is LNHDA and CDR2 is SQIVND (reference sequence). V lost 3 bases, J lost 2 bases, and 11 bases lay in between. CDR3 loop: CASSILGLGNQPQHF. The CDR3 bases are TGTGCCAGTAGTATTTTGGGGCTCGGCAATCAGCCCCAGCATTTT.

The V call is TRBV27, the J call TRBJ2-7; TRBD1 aligns across 11 bases. CDR3 length equals 15 residues. J was trimmed by 2 bases and V by 3 bases; bases with no gene match: 3. Looked up from germline, CDR1 is MNHEY and CDR2 is SMNVEV (reference sequence). The CDR3 DNA follows: TGTGCCAGCAGTTTCGGACAGGGGGCCGCCTACGAGCAGTACTTC. It yields the protein CASSFGQGAAYEQYF.

This rearrangement joins TRBV7-2 to TRBJ2-1; 11 positions match TRBD2. CDR3 length equals 16 residues. With V trimmed by 3 bases and J by 7 bases, 8 bases remained unmatched. Germline assignment: CDR1 SGHTA and CDR2 FQGNSA. This CDR3 is CASSFLAGGPKNEQFF. CDR3 sequence (DNA): TGTGCCAGCAGCTTTTTAGCGGGGGGGCCGAAAAATGAGCAGTTCTTC.

The chain recombines TRBV7-9 with TRBJ2-7, with TRBD1 as a possible D gene (5 bases). V was shortened by 5 bases and J by 3 bases, with 23 bases between the two germline ends. Germline CDR1 and CDR2: SEHNR and FQNEAQ (reference sequence). This CDR3 comprises 17 residues. The CDR3 nucleotides read TGTGCCAGCAGCAATACATGGGGCAGCCGTAGAATCTACGAGCAGTACTTC. Its protein product is CASSNTWGSRRIYEQYF. Variable domain in full (rest from reference TRBV7-9 and TRBJ2-7): DTGVSQNPRHKITKRGQNVTFRCDPISEHNRLYWYRQTLGQGPEFLTYFQNEAQLEKSRLLSDRFSAERPKGSFSTLEIQRTEQGDSAMYLCASSNTWGSRRIYEQYFGPGTRLTVT.

There are a few counts of this clone. This chain links TRBV11-1 with TRBJ2-6, with a possible D match to TRBD1 (5 bases). Per germline, CDR1 SGHAT and CDR2 FQDESV (reference sequence). Trimming removed 1 base at V and 0 bases at J, with 10 bases between. This CDR3 region has 17 residues. The CDR3 region is CASSLGWGSSGANVLTF. DNA of the CDR3: TGTGCCAGCAGCTTAGGTTGGGGCAGCTCTGGGGCCAACGTCCTGACTTTC.

This rearrangement joins TRBV6-1 to TRBJ1-2, with a weak D call TRBD1 (6 bases). Germline loops: CDR1 MNHNS, CDR2 SASEGT. This CDR3 is built from 15 residues. V lost 6 bases and J 0 bases, leaving 14 bases between the germline ends. This CDR3 is CASRQTGTTNYGYTF. CDR3 nucleotides: TGTGCCAGCAGGCAAACAGGGACTACTAACTATGGCTACACCTTC.

The chain has TRBV6-5 and TRBJ1-4; TRBD1 aligns across 7 bases. This CDR3 is built from 15 residues. V was clipped by 4 bases and J by 7 bases; unmatched bases: 9. CDR1 is MNHEY and CDR2 is SVGAGI in the germline V gene. This CDR3 reads CASSFDRVRGEKLFF. In nucleotides, the CDR3 is TGTGCCAGCAGTTTTGACAGGGTGAGGGGTGAAAAACTGTTTTTT.

The chain is built from TRBV9 and TRBJ1-1; D call uncertain. Germline V gene lookup returns CDR1 SGDLS and CDR2 YYNGEE. Trimming left V 5 bases short and J 7 bases short, with 12 bases between. The CDR3 length is 12 residues. The CDR3 DNA is TGTGCCAGCAGGGCCCTCGAGGGTGAAGCTTTCTTT. Protein product: CASRALEGEAFF.

This chain uses TRBV6-5 with TRBJ1-2; no definite D call. Germline assignment: CDR1 MNHEY and CDR2 SVGAGI. The CDR3 is 14 residues long. Trimming stripped 5 bases from V and 8 bases from J, with 18 bases between. The CDR3 is CASSLAGLTQGYTF. The CDR3 DNA is TGTGCCAGCAGTCTTGCCGGACTTACGCAAGGCTACACCTTC.

This clone has more than one count but fewer than ten. The rearrangement links TRBV5-1 to TRBJ1-1; 7 bases are a match to TRBD1. The V segment lost 4 bases and the J segment 2 bases; nucleotides outside the gene matches: 11. Germline V gives CDR1 SGHRS, CDR2 YFSETQ. The CDR3 totals 16 residues. The CDR3 nucleotides are TGCGCCAGCAGCACCTACTACAGGGGCCCTAACACTGAAGCTTTCTTT. This codes for CASSTYYRGPNTEAFF.

The chain recombines TRBV19 with TRBJ2-3; 7 nucleotides agree with TRBD2. The V segment lost 3 bases and the J segment 1 base; nucleotides outside the gene matches: 7. CDR3 length: 16 amino acids. Germline loops: CDR1 LNHDA, CDR2 SQIVND (reference sequence). CDR3 DNA: TGTGCCAGTAGTATCGGGGAGGGCGCGCGCACAGATACGCAGTATTTT. It codes for CASSIGEGARTDTQYF.